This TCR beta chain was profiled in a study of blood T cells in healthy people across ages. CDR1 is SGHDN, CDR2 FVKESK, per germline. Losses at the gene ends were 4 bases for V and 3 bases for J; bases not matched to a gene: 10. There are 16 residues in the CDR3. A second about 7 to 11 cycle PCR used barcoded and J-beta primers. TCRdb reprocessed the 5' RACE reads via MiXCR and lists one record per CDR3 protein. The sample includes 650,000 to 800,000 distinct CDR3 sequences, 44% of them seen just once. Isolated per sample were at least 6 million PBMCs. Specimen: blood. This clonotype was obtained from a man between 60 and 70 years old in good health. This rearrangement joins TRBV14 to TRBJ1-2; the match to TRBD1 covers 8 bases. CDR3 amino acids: CASSPNRDRIHYGYTF. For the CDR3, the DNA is TGTGCCAGCAGCCCCAACCGGGACAGGATTCACTATGGCTACACCTTC.